This T cell receptor beta chain appears in the sequencing data of a study of human T cells and chemical hapten exposure. Study-wide findings and caveats: Patch test score showed a positive correlation with PT1 expanded TCR counts.

V was clipped by 4 bases and J by 4 bases; unmatched bases: 11. The CDR3 is 16 amino acids. The V gene's germline CDR1 is KGHSH and CDR2 LQKENI. The time point was: patch test 1, 2 weeks after DPC sensitization. Indicated treatment: therapeutic diphenylcyclopropenone sensitization with weekly scalp DPC. Blood draws came first, before each patch test. In its sample, this clonotype was seen many times. The antigen remains undetermined. MiXCR, run by TCRdb on the RACE reads, gives a single entry per CDR3 protein. The sample has 80,000 to 95,000 distinct CDR3 sequences, around a tenth seen once. The origin of this receptor is a woman between 45 and 65 years old with alopecia areata. Some clones in this sample may be carry-over from other donors' samples. The rearrangement joins TRBV18 to TRBJ1-1, with 8 bases matching TRBD1. The sequences come from whole blood, collected in connection with sensitization to the hapten diphenylcyclopropenone (DPC). This CDR3 is CASSLFSTGGGTEAFF. Here the CDR3 DNA reads TGTGCCAGCTCACTCTTCTCTACAGGGGGTGGCACTGAAGCTTTCTTT.